This TCR beta chain was identified in a study of blood T cell repertoires in COVID-19. Turning to the study itself: Samples taken during acute and convalescent COVID-19 were collected in the United States, Italy and Spain. T cells, B-cell-depleted T cells, or PBMCs provided the cDNA or gDNA that served as material.

Authors' processing steps: By means of reference gene primer amplification, nucleated cell counts were estimated. Some clones are missing from TCRdb's copy, which holds only in-frame ones; the method was immunoSEQ multiplex PCR. Clonal size and the V and J genes are those of that table, whereas D and trimming came from the DNA. This table holds 140,000 to 150,000 clones, 75% to 90% found once. Seattle researchers signed up patients amid active infection and tracked them longitudinally. Sequenced material: peripheral blood. This sequence was found in a man younger than 30 with COVID-19, enrolled during active disease.

CDR3 nucleotides: TGTGCCAGCACCCCACAGGTACACTCCTACGAGCAGTACTTC. This sequence encodes CASTPQVHSYEQYF. V is TRBV28 and J is TRBJ2-7; possible D gene TRBD1, 5 bases. The CDR3 covers 14 residues. The V gene lost 7 bases and the J gene lost 0 bases, with 13 bases spanning the gap. The V gene's germline CDR1 is MDHEN and CDR2 SYDVKM. The whole variable domain, filled in from reference TRBV28 and TRBJ2-7, reads DVKVTQSSRYLVKRTGEKVFLECVQDMDHENMFWYRQDPGLGLRLIYFSYDVKMKEKGDIPEGYSVSREKKERFSLILESASTNQTSMYLCASTPQVHSYEQYFGPGTRLTVT.